These 25 T cell receptor beta chains came from one sample sequenced in a study of shared clonotypes between healthy human individuals. TCRdb's table, derived via immunoSEQ multiplex PCR, lists solely in-frame clones and lacks some. In the table there are around 500,000 clones, around 73% of which are singletons. Sequencing was done on a sample of PBMCs. These receptors all stem from a middle-aged woman in good health. Some clones in this sample may be carry-over from other donors' samples.

The chain recombines TRBV7-2 with TRBJ2-4, with D uncertain. The V end lost 0 bases, the J end lost 0 bases, and 6 bases lay between the germline ends. Germline values: CDR1 SGHTA, CDR2 FQGNSA. The CDR3 sequence is 15 residues long. CDR3 loop: CASSLAGIAKNIQYF. The CDR3 nucleotides are TGTGCCAGCAGCTTAGCAGGGATAGCCAAAAACATTCAGTACTTC. The entire variable domain, with the rest obtained from reference TRBV7-2 and TRBJ2-4, is as follows: GAGVSQSPSNKVTEKGKDVELRCDPISGHTALYWYRQSLGQGLEFLIYFQGNSAPDKSGLPSDRFSAERTGGSVSTLTIQRTQQEDSAVYLCASSLAGIAKNIQYFGAGTRLSVL.

This clone occurred once. The rearrangement joins TRBV28 to TRBJ1-1; a possible D gene is TRBD1 (6 bases). There are 15 residues in the CDR3. CDR1 is MDHEN, CDR2 SYDVKM, per germline. V was clipped by 6 bases and J by 1 base, with 15 bases between them. CDR3 DNA sequence: TGTGCCAGCAGACTTGACAGGTTAGGGAACACTGAAGCTTTCTTT. Translating it yields CASRLDRLGNTEAFF.

J is TRBJ1-2 and V is TRBV7-3; possible D gene TRBD1, 6 bases. The germline V gene has CDR1 SGHTA and CDR2 FQGTGA. There are 14 residues in the CDR3. V was clipped by 2 bases and J by 7 bases, with 14 bases between them. The CDR3 spells CASSLDRSASGYTF. The CDR3, as DNA: TGTGCCAGCAGCTTAGACAGGTCCGCTAGTGGCTACACCTTC.

This clone was observed at least ten times. V and J are TRBV7-3 and TRBJ2-1; D unclear. CDR3 length: 15 amino acids. CDR1 is SGHTA and CDR2 is FQGTGA in the germline V gene. V was shortened by 5 bases and J by 1 base, with 12 bases between the two germline ends. CDR3 amino acids: CASSPRMVSYNEQFF. In DNA, the CDR3 is TGTGCCAGCAGCCCTCGAATGGTTTCCTACAATGAGCAGTTCTTC. The whole variable domain, remainder taken from reference TRBV7-3 and TRBJ2-1, is GAGVSQTPSNKVTEKGKYVELRCDPISGHTALYWYRQSLGQGPEFLIYFQGTGAADDSGLPNDRFFAVRPEGSVSTLKIQRTERGDSAVYLCASSPRMVSYNEQFFGPGTRLTVL.

A few counts support this clone. The chain employs TRBV11-2 and TRBJ2-7, with 9 positions matching TRBD1. V trimming: 6 bases; J trimming: 3 bases; junction bases outside the gene matches: 3. The CDR3 totals 13 residues. Germline CDR1 is SGHAT and CDR2 is FQNNGV. CDR3 residues: CASSSDRGYEQYF. As DNA, the CDR3 is TGTGCCAGCAGTTCGGACAGGGGCTACGAGCAGTACTTC.

The chain has TRBV9 and TRBJ2-1; D might be TRBD2 (5 bases). V lost 2 bases and J lost 8, with 20 bases in between. The CDR3 contains 16 residues. The germline gives CDR1 SGDLS, CDR2 YYNGEE. The CDR3 DNA reads TGTGCCAGCAGCGTCCATGCGCGGGTGTATTTGGATGAGCAGTTCTTC. This codes for CASSVHARVYLDEQFF.

The gene calls are TRBV30 and TRBJ2-1; D remains ambiguous. There are 12 residues in the CDR3. The germline V and J ends were trimmed by 0 bases and 10 bases, with 10 bases remaining between them. The germline V gene encodes CDR1 GTSNPN and CDR2 SVGIG (reference sequence). CDR3 sequence reads: CAWSVAVTEQFF. As DNA, the CDR3 is TGTGCCTGGAGTGTGGCGGTCACGGAGCAGTTCTTC.

This sequence joins TRBV7-9 and TRBJ2-1; 8 bases are shared with TRBD2. V was pared by 4 bases and J by 0 bases, with 11 bases of the junction left unmatched. Germline V gene sequence: CDR1 SEHNR, CDR2 FQNEAQ (reference sequence). This CDR3 has 18 residues. The CDR3 spells CASSSNSGGRRSYNEQFF. The CDR3 DNA reads as TGTGCCAGCAGCTCTAATTCGGGGGGGAGACGCTCCTACAATGAGCAGTTCTTC.

This clone was observed once. J is TRBJ2-2 and V is TRBV11-2; no firm D call. Germline assignment: CDR1 SGHAT and CDR2 FQNNGV. The CDR3 spans 11 residues. Trimming left V 6 bases short and J 4 bases short, with 3 bases between. The CDR3 reads CASRPTGELFF. The CDR3 nucleotides are TGTGCCAGCAGACCCACCGGGGAGCTGTTTTTT.

A few counts support this clone. The V call is TRBV5-8, the J call TRBJ1-2, with 7 bases matching TRBD1. The V segment lost 2 bases and the J segment 6 bases; nucleotides outside the gene matches: 7. Germline-derived CDR1 and CDR2 are SGHTS and YDEGEE. There are 14 residues in the CDR3. CDR3: CASSLQGTTDGYTF. The CDR3 region has the DNA TGTGCCAGCAGCTTACAGGGGACTACGGATGGCTACACCTTC.

V is TRBV15 and J is TRBJ2-4; 8 bases match TRBD2. J was trimmed by 9 bases and V by 1 base; bases with no gene match: 8. The CDR3 sequence is 15 residues long. Germline loops: CDR1 LNHNV, CDR2 YYDKDF (reference sequence). CDR3 residues: CATSRGSGLVGIQYF. CDR3 bases: TGTGCCACCAGCAGAGGATCGGGACTAGTAGGCATTCAGTACTTC.

Turning to this clone: Compared with germline, one end of the junction differs, possibly owing to a read error. V usage is TRBV7-7 and J usage is TRBJ2-5; D uncertain. There are 14 residues in the CDR3. Germline V gene data show CDR1 as SSHAT and CDR2 as FNYEAQ (reference sequence). The chain's CDR3 is CASSVATGWGAQYF. CDR3 coding DNA: TGTGCTAGCAGCGTCGCCACGGGCTGGGGTGCCCAGTACTTC.

The rearrangement joins TRBV7-2 to TRBJ1-5, with D possibly being TRBD1 (5 bases). The CDR3 length is 17 residues. Trimming cost V 5 bases and J 0 bases, with 17 bases left between them. Germline CDR1 SGHTA, CDR2 FQGNSA. The chain's CDR3 is CASSRGGARDSNQPQHF. Here the CDR3 DNA reads TGTGCCAGCAGCCGAGGAGGGGCGCGGGATAGCAATCAGCCCCAGCATTTT.

The CDR3 reads CASSSPGSGGRQGYTDTQYF. As DNA, the CDR3 is TGTGCCAGCAGCTCCCCCGGGAGTGGCGGAAGACAAGGATACACAGATACGCAGTATTTT. V usage is TRBV7-3 and J usage is TRBJ2-3, with a possible D match to TRBD2 (6 bases). Germline assignment: CDR1 SGHTA and CDR2 FQGTGA. With 4 bases removed from V and 2 bases from J, the gap between germline ends came to 28 bases. This CDR3 region has 20 residues. Using reference TRBV7-3 and TRBJ2-3 for the parts outside the CDR3, the full variable domain is GAGVSQTPSNKVTEKGKYVELRCDPISGHTALYWYRQSLGQGPEFLIYFQGTGAADDSGLPNDRFFAVRPEGSVSTLKIQRTERGDSAVYLCASSSPGSGGRQGYTDTQYFGPGTRLTVL.

J is TRBJ2-7 and V is TRBV7-8; D gene uncertain. Per the germline V gene, CDR1 is SGHVS and CDR2 is FQNEAQ. Trimming removed 6 bases at V and 2 bases at J, with 14 bases between. The CDR3 runs 14 residues. CDR3 residues: CASRDPSNPYEQYF. CDR3 nucleotide sequence: TGTGCCAGCAGAGACCCGTCCAACCCCTACGAGCAGTACTTC.

This clone has a single count. The rearrangement joins TRBV19 to TRBJ2-2, with 9 positions matching TRBD1. J was trimmed by 5 bases and V by 6 bases; bases with no gene match: 4. The CDR3 is made up of 14 amino acids. Germline V lookup: CDR1 LNHDA, CDR2 SQIVND (reference sequence). This chain's CDR3 is CASSGQGITGELFF. In DNA form, the CDR3 reads TGTGCCAGTAGCGGACAGGGGATAACCGGGGAGCTGTTTTTT.

The rearrangement joins TRBV7-8 to TRBJ2-1, with 11 nucleotides matching TRBD2. Germline V gene lookup returns CDR1 SGHVS and CDR2 FQNEAQ. The CDR3 is 20 amino acids. The V segment lost 1 base and the J segment 2 bases; nucleotides outside the gene matches: 13. CDR3: CASSLVRRALAGEAYNEQFF. CDR3 in DNA: TGTGCCAGCAGCTTAGTTCGCAGGGCACTAGCGGGAGAGGCCTACAATGAGCAGTTCTTC.

The rearrangement joins TRBV2 to TRBJ2-5; 8 positions agree with TRBD1. The better agreement between TRBJ2-7 and the DNA end casts doubt on the J call. Germline V gives CDR1 SNHLY, CDR2 FYNNEI. The CDR3 length is 15 residues. This CDR3 reads CASSIDRGISYEQYF. CDR3 coding DNA: TGTGCCAGCAGCATCGACAGGGGAATCTCCTACGAGCAGTACTTC.

The chain joins TRBV5-1 to TRBJ2-5, with 11 bases matching TRBD2. From germline, CDR1 is SGHRS and CDR2 YFSETQ. After removal of 0 bases from V and 2 bases from J, the junction contained 6 bases not matched to a gene. The CDR3 sequence is 17 residues long. The CDR3 DNA sequence: TGCGCCAGCAGCTTGGGGCTAGCGGGAGGAATTCAAGAGACCCAGTACTTC. Translation: CASSLGLAGGIQETQYF.

This clone has a handful of counts. The chain has TRBV5-1 and TRBJ1-3; D unclear. Trimming cost V 0 bases and J 0 bases, with 10 bases left between them. This CDR3 is built from 16 residues. Per the germline V gene, CDR1 is SGHRS and CDR2 is YFSETQ. Written as DNA, the CDR3 is TGCGCCAGCAGCTTGGACTTGGCCTACTCTGGAAACACCATATATTTT. Its protein product is CASSLDLAYSGNTIYF.

This clone turned up a few times. The chain employs TRBV28 and TRBJ1-2; D is ambiguous. V shed 4 bases and J shed 0 bases, with 21 bases lying between them. This CDR3 is 18 amino acids long. The V gene's germline CDR1 is MDHEN and CDR2 SYDVKM. CDR3 coding DNA: TGTGCCAGCAGTTCCACCGGCCGTATGAGACCGGCTAACTATGGCTACACCTTC. This encodes CASSSTGRMRPANYGYTF.

Of note for this clone: This may stem from a read error, because a much larger clone lies one nucleotide away. The same CDR3 also results from other DNA sequences found in this sample. The gene calls are TRBV30 and TRBJ2-3, with 7 positions matching TRBD2. In germline, CDR1 is GTSNPN, CDR2 SVGIG (reference sequence). Trimming took 3 bases from V and 6 from J; bases not matched to a gene: 6. The CDR3 loop spans 13 amino acids. The CDR3 DNA is TGTGCCTGGAGAGGACTAGAACGGGATACGCAGTATTTT. This translates into CAWRGLERDTQYF.

This clone was seen only once. This sequence joins TRBV12-2 and TRBJ2-4; TRBD1, the table's D call, lacks a check against the DNA. TRBV12-2 corresponds to a pseudogene. The CDR3 has 17 residues. CDR3 sequence reads: CASRPPGAPVAKNIQYF. CDR3 nucleotide sequence: TGTGCAAGTCGCCCGCCAGGGGCCCCGGTAGCCAAAAACATTCAGTACTTC.

This clone was detected once. The V call is TRBV27, the J call TRBJ1-5, with TRBD1 as a possible D gene (5 bases). CDR3 length: 15 amino acids. Germline V gene lookup returns CDR1 MNHEY and CDR2 SMNVEV (reference sequence). Trimming removed 6 bases at V and 2 bases at J, with 14 bases between. The CDR3 bases are TGTGCCAGCAGCCTGGGGGGTATTGGCAATCAGCCCCAGCATTTT. Translation gives CASSLGGIGNQPQHF.

The rearrangement joins TRBV6-6 to TRBJ2-1; D perhaps matches TRBD2 (8 bases). The CDR3 runs to 16 residues. Germline V gives CDR1 MNHNY, CDR2 SVGAGI (reference sequence). The ends were cut back, 4 bases at V and 4 bases at J, with 17 bases in the middle. The DNA of the CDR3 is TGTGCCAGCAGTTTAGGAGGGGGCGGGGGGTACAATGAGCAGTTCTTC. Its protein product is CASSLGGGGGYNEQFF.